The sequence of this T cell receptor beta chain was determined in a study of blood T cell repertoires in COVID-19. Study-wide context: Some COVID-19 samples were acute and others convalescent; all came from the United States, Italy and Spain. Sample material is recorded as cDNA or gDNA derived from T cells, B-cell-depleted T cells, or PBMCs.

This clone showed up just once. Per the original data handling: Amplification with reference gene primers provided the estimates of nucleated cell counts. Only in-frame clones appear in the TCRdb table, and some are missing; sequencing was by immunoSEQ multiplex PCR. V and J calls and clone size are copied from that table; D and trimming were computed from the DNA. The sample includes a few hundred thousand clones, approximately 90% seen only once; the top ten take under 15%. Germline V gene lookup returns CDR1 LGHDT and CDR2 YNNKEL (reference sequence). The germline V and J ends were trimmed by 0 bases and 0 bases, with 9 bases remaining between them. This CDR3 has 16 amino acids.

Material for sequencing was peripheral blood. The chain uses TRBV3-1 (or the pseudogene TRBV3-2) and TRBJ1-5, with D unresolved. The clonotype was recovered from an older woman with acute or convalescent COVID-19. The CDR3 bases are TGTGCCAGCAGCCAAGAATCAGATTATAGCAATCAGCCCCAGCATTTT. It encodes CASSQESDYSNQPQHF.